The present T cell receptor (beta chain) was sequenced within a study of blood T cell repertoires in COVID-19. Overall study context: Samples taken during acute and convalescent COVID-19 were collected in the United States, Italy and Spain. PBMCs, B-cell-depleted T cells, or T cells were the source of the cDNA or gDNA that made up the material.

Profiled with immunoSEQ multiplex PCR; TCRdb holds only in-frame clones, not every one. The sample has some 150,000 clones, around 83% seen once. With 7 bases clipped from V and 1 base from J, the junction kept 13 bases outside the gene matches. The CDR3 extends over 17 amino acids. Germline CDR1 reads SGHAT; CDR2 reads FQNNGV. The rearrangement joins TRBV11-2 to TRBJ1-1; 9 bases align to TRBD1. The TCR comes from a woman aged 45-65 years in a cohort exposed to, infected with or recovered from COVID-19 (not recorded which). Material: PBMCs or T cells enriched from blood (not recorded which). The CDR3 coding sequence is TGTGCCAGCAACCAACCGAACTACAGGGGGCAGAACACTGAAGCTTTCTTT. Translation: CASNQPNYRGQNTEAFF.